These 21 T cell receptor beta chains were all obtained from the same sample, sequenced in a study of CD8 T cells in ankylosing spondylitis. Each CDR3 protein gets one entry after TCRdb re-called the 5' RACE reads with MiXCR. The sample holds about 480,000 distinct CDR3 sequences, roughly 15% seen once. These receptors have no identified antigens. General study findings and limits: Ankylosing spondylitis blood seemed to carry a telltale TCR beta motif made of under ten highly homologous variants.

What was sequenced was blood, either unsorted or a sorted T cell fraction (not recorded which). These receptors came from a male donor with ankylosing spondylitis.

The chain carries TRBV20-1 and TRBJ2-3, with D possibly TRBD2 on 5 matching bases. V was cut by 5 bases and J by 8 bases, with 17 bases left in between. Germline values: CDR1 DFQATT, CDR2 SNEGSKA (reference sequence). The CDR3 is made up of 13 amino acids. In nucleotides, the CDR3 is TGCAGTGCTCCCGACTGGGGTGAGGGTACGCAGTATTTT. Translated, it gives CSAPDWGEGTQYF.

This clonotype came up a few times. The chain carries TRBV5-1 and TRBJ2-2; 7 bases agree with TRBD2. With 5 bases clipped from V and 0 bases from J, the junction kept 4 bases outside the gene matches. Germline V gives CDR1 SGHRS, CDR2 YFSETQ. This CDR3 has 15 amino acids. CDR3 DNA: TGCGCCAGCAGGAGCGGGACCTCGAACACCGGGGAGCTGTTTTTT. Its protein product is CASRSGTSNTGELFF. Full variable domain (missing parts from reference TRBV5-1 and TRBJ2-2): KAGVTQTPRYLIKTRGQQVTLSCSPISGHRSVSWYQQTPGQGLQFLFEYFSETQRNKGNFPGRFSGRQFSNSRSEMNVSTLELGDSALYLCASRSGTSNTGELFFGEGSRLTVL.

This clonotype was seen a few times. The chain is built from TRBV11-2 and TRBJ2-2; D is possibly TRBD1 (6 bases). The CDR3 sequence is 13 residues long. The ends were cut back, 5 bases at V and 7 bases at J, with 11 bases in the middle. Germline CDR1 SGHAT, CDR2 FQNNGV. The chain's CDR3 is CASSRQVGGELFF. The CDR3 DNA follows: TGTGCCAGCAGCCGACAGGTTGGCGGGGAGCTGTTTTTT.

CDR3 sequence: CATSRGGAGYNEQFF. DNA of the CDR3: TGTGCCACCAGCAGAGGAGGAGCGGGGTACAATGAGCAGTTCTTC. The chain links TRBV15 to TRBJ2-1; 7 nucleotides align to TRBD2. The germline CDR1 and CDR2 sequences are LNHNV and YYDKDF (reference sequence). V trimming: 1 base; J trimming: 4 bases; junction bases outside the gene matches: 4. The CDR3 has 15 residues.

The CDR3 DNA reads TGCAGCGTTAGGGACCTCACAGATACGCAGTATTTT. This encodes CSVRDLTDTQYF. V gene TRBV29-1 combines with J gene TRBJ2-3; D possibly uses TRBD1 or TRBD2 (5 bases each). In germline, CDR1 is SQVTM, CDR2 ANQGSEA. Trimming pared 5 bases from V and 2 bases from J, leaving 8 bases between. The CDR3 totals 12 residues.

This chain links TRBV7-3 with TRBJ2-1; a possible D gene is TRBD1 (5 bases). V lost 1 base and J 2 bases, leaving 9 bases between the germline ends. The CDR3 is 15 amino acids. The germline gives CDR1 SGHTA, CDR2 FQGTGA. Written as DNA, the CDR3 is TGTGCCAGCAGCTTAAGCAGGGATGCCTACAATGAGCAGTTCTTC. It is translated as CASSLSRDAYNEQFF.

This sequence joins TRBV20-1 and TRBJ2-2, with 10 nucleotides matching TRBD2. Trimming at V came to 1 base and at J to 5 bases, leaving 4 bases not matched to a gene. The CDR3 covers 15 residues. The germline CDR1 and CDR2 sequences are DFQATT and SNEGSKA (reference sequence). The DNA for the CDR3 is TGCAGTGCTAGAGTTCCACTAGCGGGGACCGGGGAGCTGTTTTTT. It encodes CSARVPLAGTGELFF.

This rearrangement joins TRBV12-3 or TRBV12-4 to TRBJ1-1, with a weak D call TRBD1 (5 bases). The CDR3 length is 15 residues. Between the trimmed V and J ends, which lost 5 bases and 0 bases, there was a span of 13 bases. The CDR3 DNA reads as TGTGCCAGCAGTCGGACAAGGGCCGTGAACACTGAAGCTTTCTTT. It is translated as CASSRTRAVNTEAFF.

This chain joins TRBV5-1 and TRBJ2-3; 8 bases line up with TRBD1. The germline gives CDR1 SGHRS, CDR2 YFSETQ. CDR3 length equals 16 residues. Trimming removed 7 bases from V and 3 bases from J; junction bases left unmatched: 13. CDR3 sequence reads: CASGTIQGEKTDTQYF. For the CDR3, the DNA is TGCGCCAGCGGCACAATACAGGGGGAGAAAACAGATACGCAGTATTTT.

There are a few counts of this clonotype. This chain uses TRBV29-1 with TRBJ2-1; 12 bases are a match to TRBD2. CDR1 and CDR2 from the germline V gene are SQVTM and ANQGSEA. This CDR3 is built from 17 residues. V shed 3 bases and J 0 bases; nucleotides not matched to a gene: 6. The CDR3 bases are TGCAGCGTTGACGAGACTAGCGGGGGCCTCTCCTACAATGAGCAGTTCTTC. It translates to CSVDETSGGLSYNEQFF.

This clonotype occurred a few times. The CDR3 loop reads CASSKDPVLAGDYEQYF. CDR3 in DNA: TGTGCCAGCAGCAAAGACCCCGTACTAGCGGGAGACTACGAGCAGTACTTC. J is TRBJ2-7 and V is TRBV21-1; no check of the table's D call, TRBD2, against the DNA was made. TRBV21-1 is a pseudogene segment. This CDR3 is 17 amino acids long.

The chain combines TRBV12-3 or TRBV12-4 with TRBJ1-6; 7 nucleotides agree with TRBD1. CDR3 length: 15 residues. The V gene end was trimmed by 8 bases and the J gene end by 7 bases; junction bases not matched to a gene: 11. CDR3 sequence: CASRHGAGGNSPLHF. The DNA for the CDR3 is TGTGCCAGCCGACACGGGGCAGGGGGAAATTCACCCCTCCACTTT.

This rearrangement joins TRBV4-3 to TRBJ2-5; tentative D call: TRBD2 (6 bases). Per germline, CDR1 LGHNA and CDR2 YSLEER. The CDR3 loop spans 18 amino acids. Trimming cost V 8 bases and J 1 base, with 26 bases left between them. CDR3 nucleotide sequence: TGCGCCAGCCCCCCAGCTCTTCGGAGGGTTGACAGCCAAGAGACCCAGTACTTC. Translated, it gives CASPPALRRVDSQETQYF.

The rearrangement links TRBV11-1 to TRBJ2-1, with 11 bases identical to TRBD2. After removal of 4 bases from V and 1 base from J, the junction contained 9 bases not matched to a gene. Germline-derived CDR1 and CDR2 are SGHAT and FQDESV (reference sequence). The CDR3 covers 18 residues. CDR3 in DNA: TGTGCCAGCAGCTCGGGACTAGCGGAGGGATCTTCCTACAATGAGCAGTTCTTC. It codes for CASSSGLAEGSSYNEQFF.

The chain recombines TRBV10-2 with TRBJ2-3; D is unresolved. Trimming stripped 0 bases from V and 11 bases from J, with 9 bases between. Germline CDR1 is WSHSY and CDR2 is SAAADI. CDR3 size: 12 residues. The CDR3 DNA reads TGCGCCAGCAGTGAGTCCCCCGGTGGGCAGTATTTT. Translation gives CASSESPGGQYF.

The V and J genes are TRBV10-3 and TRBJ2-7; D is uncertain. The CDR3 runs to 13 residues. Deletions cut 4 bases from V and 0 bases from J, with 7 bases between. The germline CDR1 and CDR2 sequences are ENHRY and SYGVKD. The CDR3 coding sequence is TGTGCCATCAGTGTTATGGTCTCCTACGAGCAGTACTTC. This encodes CAISVMVSYEQYF.

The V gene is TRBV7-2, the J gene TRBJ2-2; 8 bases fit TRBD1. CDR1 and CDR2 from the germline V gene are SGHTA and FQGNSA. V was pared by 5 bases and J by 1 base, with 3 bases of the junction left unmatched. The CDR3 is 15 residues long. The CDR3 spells CASSADRGNTGELFF. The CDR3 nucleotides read TGTGCCAGCAGCGCAGACAGGGGGAACACCGGGGAGCTGTTTTTT.

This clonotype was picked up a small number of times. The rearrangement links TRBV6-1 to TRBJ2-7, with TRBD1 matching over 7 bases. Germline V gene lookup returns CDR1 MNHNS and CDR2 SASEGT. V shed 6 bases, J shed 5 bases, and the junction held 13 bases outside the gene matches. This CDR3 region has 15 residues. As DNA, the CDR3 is TGTGCCAGCAGGACCTTAGGACAGGCGCGGAACGAGCAGTACTTC. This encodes CASRTLGQARNEQYF.

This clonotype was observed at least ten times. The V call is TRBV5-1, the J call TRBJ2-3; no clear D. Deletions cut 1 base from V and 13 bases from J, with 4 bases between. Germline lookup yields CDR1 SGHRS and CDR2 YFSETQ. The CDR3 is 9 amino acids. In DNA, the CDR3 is TGCGCCAGCAGCTTGTCGGAGTATTTT. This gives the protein CASSLSEYF.

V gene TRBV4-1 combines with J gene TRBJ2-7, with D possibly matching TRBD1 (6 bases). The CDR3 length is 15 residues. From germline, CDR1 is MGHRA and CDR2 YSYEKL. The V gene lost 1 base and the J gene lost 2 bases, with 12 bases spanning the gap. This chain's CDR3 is CASSQGQGPTYEQYF. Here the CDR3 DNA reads TGCGCCAGCAGCCAAGGGCAGGGGCCTACCTACGAGCAGTACTTC.

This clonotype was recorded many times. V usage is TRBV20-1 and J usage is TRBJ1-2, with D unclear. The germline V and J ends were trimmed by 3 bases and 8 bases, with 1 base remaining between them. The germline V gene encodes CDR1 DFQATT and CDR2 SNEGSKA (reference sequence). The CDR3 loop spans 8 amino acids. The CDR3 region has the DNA TGCAGTGCTAGCGGCTACACCTTC. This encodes CSASGYTF.